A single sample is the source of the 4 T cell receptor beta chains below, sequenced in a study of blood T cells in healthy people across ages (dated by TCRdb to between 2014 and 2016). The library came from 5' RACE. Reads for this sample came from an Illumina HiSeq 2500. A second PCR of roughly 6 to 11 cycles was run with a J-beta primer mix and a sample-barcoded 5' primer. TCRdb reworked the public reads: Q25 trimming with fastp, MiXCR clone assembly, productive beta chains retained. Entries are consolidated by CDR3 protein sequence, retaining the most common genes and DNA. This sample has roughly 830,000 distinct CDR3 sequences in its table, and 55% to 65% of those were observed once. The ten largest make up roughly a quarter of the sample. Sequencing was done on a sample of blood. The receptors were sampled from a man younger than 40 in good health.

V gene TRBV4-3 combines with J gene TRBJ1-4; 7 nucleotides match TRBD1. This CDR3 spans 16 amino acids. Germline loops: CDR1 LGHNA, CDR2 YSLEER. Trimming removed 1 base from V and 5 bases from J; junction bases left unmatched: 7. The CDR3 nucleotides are TGCGCCAGCAGCCAAGGAGGGGGCGGGAGAAATGAAAAACTGTTTTTT. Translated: CASSQGGGGRNEKLFF.

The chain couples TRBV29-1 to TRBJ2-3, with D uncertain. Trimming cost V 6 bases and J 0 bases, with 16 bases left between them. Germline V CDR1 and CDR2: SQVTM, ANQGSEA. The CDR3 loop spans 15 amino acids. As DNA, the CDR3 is TGCAGCGTCCCACCCCTGGAGTTCAGCACAGATACGCAGTATTTT. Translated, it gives CSVPPLEFSTDTQYF.

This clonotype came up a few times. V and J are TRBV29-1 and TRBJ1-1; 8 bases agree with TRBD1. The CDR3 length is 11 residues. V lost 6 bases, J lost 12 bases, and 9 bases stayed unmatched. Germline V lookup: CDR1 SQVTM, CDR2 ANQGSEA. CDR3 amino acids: CSVEQGGPSFF. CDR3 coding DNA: TGCAGCGTCGAACAGGGGGGGCCTTCTTTCTTT.

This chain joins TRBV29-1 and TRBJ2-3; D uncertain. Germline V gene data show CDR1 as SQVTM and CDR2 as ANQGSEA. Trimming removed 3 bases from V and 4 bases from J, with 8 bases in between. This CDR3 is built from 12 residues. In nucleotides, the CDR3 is TGCAGCGTTGACGCCAGATCAGATACGCAGTATTTT. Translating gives CSVDARSDTQYF.